This record concerns one T cell receptor beta chain sequence. This entry belongs to a study of technical replicates of blood from several donors. TCRdb's copy holds only in-frame clones and misses some; the assay was immunoSEQ multiplex PCR. This repertoire shows about 73,000 clones, approximately 90% found once; its top ten account for about 4.3%. V lost 3 bases, J lost 8 bases, and 9 bases stayed unmatched. The CDR3 extends over 15 amino acids. Germline values: CDR1 KGHSH, CDR2 LQKENI. The receptor was derived from a human donor in good health. Some clones in this sample may be carry-over from other donors' samples. The chain links TRBV18 to TRBJ1-1, with TRBD1 matching over 10 bases. Sequences were obtained from PBMCs. CDR3 DNA sequence: TGTGCCAGCTCACCGTCCGGGACAGGGGTAAGCGAAGCTTTCTTT. Translating gives CASSPSGTGVSEAFF.